The rows below give T cell receptor beta chains drawn from one sample of a study of blood T cell repertoires in COVID-19. Profiling relied on immunoSEQ multiplex PCR, and the TCRdb table lists in-frame clones only, not all of them. The sample yields more than 150,000 clones, roughly four fifths seen once. The source material was PBMCs or T cells enriched from blood (not recorded which). All receptors derive from a man aged 50-60 years who had recovered from COVID-19. CDR3s include the opening cysteine and the closing phenylalanine or tryptophan. Each record gives: clone size, D gene, J gene, V gene, CDR3 DNA, CDR3 protein. The D gene is left open where the match is weak. The size of a clone is reported for some rows only, either as once, few or many, or as a class for expanded clones.

abundance: .
d_gene: .
j_gene: TRBJ2-5
v_gene: TRBV19
CDR3nt: TGTGCCAGTAGCGATAGCGGAGGAGGACTAGAGACCCAGTACTTC
CDR3aa: CASSDSGGGLETQYF

abundance: .
d_gene: TRBD2
j_gene: TRBJ2-5
v_gene: TRBV15
CDR3nt: TGTGCCACCAGCAGAGATTTTGGGACTAGCACGGAGACCCAGTACTTC
CDR3aa: CATSRDFGTSTETQYF

abundance: .
d_gene: TRBD1
j_gene: TRBJ1-2
v_gene: TRBV6-4
CDR3nt: TGTGCCAGCAGTGACACAGGGGACTATGGCTACACCTTC
CDR3aa: CASSDTGDYGYTF

abundance: .
d_gene: TRBD1
j_gene: TRBJ1-1
v_gene: TRBV9
CDR3nt: TGTGCCAGCAGCGCCGTACAGGGGGGGTTTTCTGAAGCTTTCTTT
CDR3aa: CASSAVQGGFSEAFF

abundance: .
d_gene: .
j_gene: TRBJ1-4
v_gene: TRBV3-1/TRBV3-2
CDR3nt: TGTGCCAGCAGCACGCGACAGCCTGGTGAAAAACTGTTTTTT
CDR3aa: CASSTRQPGEKLFF

abundance: once
d_gene: .
j_gene: TRBJ2-1
v_gene: TRBV27
CDR3nt: TGTGCCAGCAGCGGAGCTGAGAGCTCCTACAATGAGCAGTTCTTC
CDR3aa: CASSGAESSYNEQFF

abundance: .
d_gene: .
j_gene: TRBJ2-7
v_gene: TRBV6-5
CDR3nt: TGTGCCAGCAGTATAACCGGGGACGAGCAGTACTTC
CDR3aa: CASSITGDEQYF

abundance: few
d_gene: TRBD2
j_gene: TRBJ2-3
v_gene: TRBV30
CDR3nt: TGTGCCTGGTCCGAGGAGTCTAGCGGGGGGTTCAGTAGCACAGATACGCAGTATTTT
CDR3aa: CAWSEESSGGFSSTDTQYF

abundance: .
d_gene: TRBD1
j_gene: TRBJ1-5
v_gene: TRBV30
CDR3nt: TGTGCCTGGGGGGACAGTTATAGCAATCAGCCCCAGCATTTT
CDR3aa: CAWGDSYSNQPQHF

abundance: .
d_gene: TRBD1
j_gene: TRBJ1-6
v_gene: TRBV7-9
CDR3nt: TGTGCCGGAAATACCGACAGGGGACAAGGTTCACCCCTCCACTTT
CDR3aa: CAGNTDRGQGSPLHF

abundance: .
d_gene: TRBD2
j_gene: TRBJ2-7
v_gene: TRBV4-2
CDR3nt: TGTGCCAGCAGCCCGGGACTAGCGGGGGGCGAGCAGTACTTC
CDR3aa: CASSPGLAGGEQYF

abundance: .
d_gene: .
j_gene: TRBJ2-4
v_gene: TRBV11-2
CDR3nt: TGTGCCAGCAGACCTACTATCAGCTCGGGGAGGAACATTCAGTACTTC
CDR3aa: CASRPTISSGRNIQYF

abundance: .
d_gene: TRBD1
j_gene: TRBJ1-6
v_gene: TRBV27
CDR3nt: TGTGCCAGCAGCTCACCCGGGACAGGGGGATACTATAATTCACCCCTCCACTTT
CDR3aa: CASSSPGTGGYYNSPLHF

abundance: .
d_gene: .
j_gene: TRBJ2-1
v_gene: TRBV7-2
CDR3nt: TGTGCCAGCAGCTTAGCAGGCAGGCCCTACAATGAGCAGTTCTTC
CDR3aa: CASSLAGRPYNEQFF

abundance: few
d_gene: .
j_gene: TRBJ1-5
v_gene: TRBV28
CDR3nt: TGTGCCAGCAGTCTAAACCGCCTCCTCAGGGATAATCAGCCCCAGCATTTT
CDR3aa: CASSLNRLLRDNQPQHF

abundance: .
d_gene: TRBD1
j_gene: TRBJ2-2
v_gene: TRBV29-1
CDR3nt: TGCAGCGTTGGAGGGCAGGGGGCTGCCGGGGAGCTGTTTTTT
CDR3aa: CSVGGQGAAGELFF

abundance: .
d_gene: TRBD1
j_gene: TRBJ1-1
v_gene: TRBV6-5
CDR3nt: TGTGCCACAGGGACAGGGCCCGCGAACACTGAAGCTTTCTTT
CDR3aa: CATGTGPANTEAFF

abundance: .
d_gene: .
j_gene: TRBJ2-5
v_gene: TRBV9
CDR3nt: TGTGCCAGCAGCGTAGGCCCCCCGGAGGGCGAGACCCAGTACTTC
CDR3aa: CASSVGPPEGETQYF

abundance: .
d_gene: TRBD1
j_gene: TRBJ1-2
v_gene: TRBV14
CDR3nt: TGTGCCAGCAGCCCGATAACAGGGGGCTGGTCTGGTGGCTACACCTTC
CDR3aa: CASSPITGGWSGGYTF

abundance: .
d_gene: TRBD1
j_gene: TRBJ1-2
v_gene: TRBV30
CDR3nt: TGTGCCTCCAATCCCGGGACAGGACGAGGCTACACCTTC
CDR3aa: CASNPGTGRGYTF

abundance: .
d_gene: TRBD1
j_gene: TRBJ2-1
v_gene: TRBV6-5
CDR3nt: TGTGCCAGCAGTTCTGGACAGGGGGGAAGTTACAATGAGCAGTTCTTC
CDR3aa: CASSSGQGGSYNEQFF

abundance: .
d_gene: TRBD1
j_gene: TRBJ2-3
v_gene: TRBV5-1
CDR3nt: TGCGCCAGCACCCGGGACAGGGGTGGAGATACGCAGTATTTT
CDR3aa: CASTRDRGGDTQYF

abundance: once
d_gene: .
j_gene: TRBJ1-1
v_gene: TRBV28
CDR3nt: TGTGCCAGCAGTCGCCTGGGCCGGGGAGCTTTCTTT
CDR3aa: CASSRLGRGAFF

abundance: once
d_gene: TRBD2
j_gene: TRBJ2-1
v_gene: TRBV18
CDR3nt: TGTGCCAGCTCACCACCCCTAGCGGCGAGTGGGAATGAGCAGTTCTTC
CDR3aa: CASSPPLAASGNEQFF

abundance: .
d_gene: .
j_gene: TRBJ2-1
v_gene: TRBV7-9
CDR3nt: TGTGCCAGCAGGCCAGACAGAAACAATGAGCAGTTCTTC
CDR3aa: CASRPDRNNEQFF

abundance: .
d_gene: .
j_gene: TRBJ2-1
v_gene: TRBV7-3
CDR3nt: TGTGCCAGCAGCCCGAACACTATAGAGCAGTTCTTC
CDR3aa: CASSPNTIEQFF

abundance: .
d_gene: .
j_gene: TRBJ2-7
v_gene: TRBV7-2
CDR3nt: TGTGCCAGCAGCCAGAGGATCCTCAGGGGCGAGCAGTACTTC
CDR3aa: CASSQRILRGEQYF

abundance: .
d_gene: .
j_gene: TRBJ1-2
v_gene: TRBV5-5
CDR3nt: TGTGCCAGCAGCTTGGACAGGGCGTTCGAGGGCTACACCTTC
CDR3aa: CASSLDRAFEGYTF

abundance: .
d_gene: .
j_gene: TRBJ2-1
v_gene: TRBV19
CDR3nt: TGTGCCAGTAGTATTCTCCTAACAGGGCCCTACAATGAGCAGTTCTTC
CDR3aa: CASSILLTGPYNEQFF

abundance: once
d_gene: TRBD1
j_gene: TRBJ1-6
v_gene: TRBV27
CDR3nt: TGTGCCAGCAGTGACAGGGTGTTAAGATCACCCCTCCACTTT
CDR3aa: CASSDRVLRSPLHF

abundance: .
d_gene: .
j_gene: TRBJ1-5
v_gene: TRBV27
CDR3nt: TGTGCCAGCAGTTTCGCGGGGATTAGCAATCAGCCCCAGCATTTT
CDR3aa: CASSFAGISNQPQHF

abundance: .
d_gene: TRBD1
j_gene: TRBJ1-1
v_gene: TRBV6-5
CDR3nt: TGTGCCAGCAGTTCCATTACAGGGGGCAACTTTGAAGCTTTCTTT
CDR3aa: CASSSITGGNFEAFF

abundance: .
d_gene: .
j_gene: TRBJ2-3
v_gene: TRBV12-5
CDR3nt: TGTGCTAGTGGTTTGGAGCCTGAAGATACGCAGTATTTT
CDR3aa: CASGLEPEDTQYF

abundance: .
d_gene: .
j_gene: TRBJ1-3
v_gene: TRBV6-5
CDR3nt: TGTGCCAGCAGTTACGGGCACACCATATATTTT
CDR3aa: CASSYGHTIYF

abundance: few
d_gene: .
j_gene: TRBJ2-7
v_gene: TRBV2
CDR3nt: TGTGCCAGCAGTGAAAGGGTAGACAGGCGCTACGAGCAGTACTTC
CDR3aa: CASSERVDRRYEQYF

abundance: .
d_gene: .
j_gene: TRBJ2-7
v_gene: TRBV6-1
CDR3nt: TGTGCCAGCAGTGAATCCCCGAGAACCTACGAGCAGTACTTC
CDR3aa: CASSESPRTYEQYF

abundance: .
d_gene: TRBD1
j_gene: TRBJ2-7
v_gene: TRBV7-2
CDR3nt: TGTGCCAGCAGCTCTCGGACAGGGGGGTCGAGGGAGCAGTACTTC
CDR3aa: CASSSRTGGSREQYF

abundance: .
d_gene: TRBD1
j_gene: TRBJ2-3
v_gene: TRBV6-5
CDR3nt: TGTGCCGGGGGACAGGTCACAGATACGCAGTATTTT
CDR3aa: CAGGQVTDTQYF

abundance: .
d_gene: .
j_gene: TRBJ1-1
v_gene: TRBV7-9
CDR3nt: TGTGCCAGCAGCCCCGACGGACAGCACAACACTGAAGCTTTCTTT
CDR3aa: CASSPDGQHNTEAFF

abundance: .
d_gene: TRBD1
j_gene: TRBJ1-2
v_gene: TRBV5-1
CDR3nt: TGCGCCAGCAGCCCCGGACAGGACATCTATGGCTACACCTTC
CDR3aa: CASSPGQDIYGYTF

abundance: .
d_gene: TRBD1
j_gene: TRBJ2-6
v_gene: TRBV4-2
CDR3nt: TGTGCCAGCAGCCAAGCAGGGGGCGCTGGCCCTGGGGCCAACGTCCTGACTTTC
CDR3aa: CASSQAGGAGPGANVLTF

abundance: .
d_gene: .
j_gene: TRBJ1-5
v_gene: TRBV5-3
CDR3nt: TGTGCCAGAAGCGGGGGAGGGCGGTGCCTCAATCAGCCCCAGCATTTT
CDR3aa: CARSGGGRCLNQPQHF